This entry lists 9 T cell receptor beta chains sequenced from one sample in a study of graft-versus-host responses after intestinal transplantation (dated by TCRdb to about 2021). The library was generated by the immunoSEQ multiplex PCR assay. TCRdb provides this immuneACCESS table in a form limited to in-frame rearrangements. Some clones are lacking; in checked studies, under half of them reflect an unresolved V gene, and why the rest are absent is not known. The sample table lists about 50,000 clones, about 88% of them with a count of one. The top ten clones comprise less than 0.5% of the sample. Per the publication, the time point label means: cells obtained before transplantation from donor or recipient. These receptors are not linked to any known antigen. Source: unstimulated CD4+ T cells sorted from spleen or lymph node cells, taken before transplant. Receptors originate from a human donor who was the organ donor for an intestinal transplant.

CDR3 loop: CASSQSKRQRCNSPLHF. The CDR3 nucleotides read TGCGCCAGCAGTCAATCGAAGAGGCAACGGTGTAATTCACCCCTCCACTTT. This chain uses TRBV23-1 with TRBJ1-6, with D unclear. TRBV23-1 is an ORF; its function is uncertain. The ends were cut back, 0 bases at V and 6 bases at J, with 15 bases in the middle. The CDR3 loop spans 17 amino acids.

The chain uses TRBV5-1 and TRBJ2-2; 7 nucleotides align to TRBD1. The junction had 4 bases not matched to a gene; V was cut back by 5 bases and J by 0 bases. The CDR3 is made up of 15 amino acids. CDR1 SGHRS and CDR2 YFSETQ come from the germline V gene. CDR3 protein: CASSYDRANTGELFF. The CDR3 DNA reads TGCGCCAGCAGTTACGACAGGGCGAACACCGGGGAGCTGTTTTTT.

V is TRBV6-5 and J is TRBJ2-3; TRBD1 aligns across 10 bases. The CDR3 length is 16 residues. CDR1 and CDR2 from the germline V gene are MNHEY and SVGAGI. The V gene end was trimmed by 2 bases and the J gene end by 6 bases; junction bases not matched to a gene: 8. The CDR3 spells CASSYTAGTGADTQYF. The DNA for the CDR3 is TGTGCCAGCAGTTACACCGCCGGGACAGGGGCCGATACGCAGTATTTT.

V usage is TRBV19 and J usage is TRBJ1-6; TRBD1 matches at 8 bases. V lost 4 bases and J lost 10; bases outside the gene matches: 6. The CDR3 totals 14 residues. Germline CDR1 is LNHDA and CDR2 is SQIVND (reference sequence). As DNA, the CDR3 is TGTGCCAGTAGTACCGGACAGGGCCGATCACCCCTCCACTTT. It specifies CASSTGQGRSPLHF.

The CDR3 loop is CASSPISAGNTIYF. The DNA of the CDR3 is TGTGCCAGCTCACCCATTTCAGCTGGAAACACCATATATTTT. V and J are TRBV18 and TRBJ1-3; no firm D call. The V gene's germline CDR1 is KGHSH and CDR2 LQKENI. The CDR3 has 14 amino acids. The V end was cut by 3 bases, the J end by 2 bases, with 8 bases between.

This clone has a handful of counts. The DNA for the CDR3 is TGTGCCAGCAGTGAACTAGCGGGCGGGGAGCTGTTTTTT. It specifies CASSELAGGELFF. The V call is TRBV2, the J call TRBJ2-2, with 8 bases fitting TRBD2. V dropped 2 bases and J dropped 7; count of bases not matched to a gene: 0. This CDR3 spans 13 amino acids. CDR1 SNHLY and CDR2 FYNNEI come from the germline V gene. Combining the CDR3 with reference TRBV2 and TRBJ2-2 gives the whole variable domain EPEVTQTPSHQVTQMGQEVILRCVPISNHLYFYWYRQILGQKVEFLVSFYNNEISEKSEIFDDQFSVERPDGSNFTLKIRSTKLEDSAMYFCASSELAGGELFFGEGSRLTVL.

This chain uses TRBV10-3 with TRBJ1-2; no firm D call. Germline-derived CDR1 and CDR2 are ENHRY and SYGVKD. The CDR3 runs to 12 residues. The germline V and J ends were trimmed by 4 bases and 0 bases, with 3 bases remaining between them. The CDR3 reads CAISVANYGYTF. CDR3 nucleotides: TGTGCCATCAGTGTTGCTAACTATGGCTACACCTTC.

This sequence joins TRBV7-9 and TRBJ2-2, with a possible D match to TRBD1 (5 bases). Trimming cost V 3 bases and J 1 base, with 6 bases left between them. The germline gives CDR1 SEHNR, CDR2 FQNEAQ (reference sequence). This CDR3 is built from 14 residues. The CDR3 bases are TGTGCCAGCAGCTTGGGGCAGAACACCGGGGAGCTGTTTTTT. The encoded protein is CASSLGQNTGELFF. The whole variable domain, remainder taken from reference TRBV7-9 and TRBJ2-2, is DTGVSQNPRHKITKRGQNVTFRCDPISEHNRLYWYRQTLGQGPEFLTYFQNEAQLEKSRLLSDRFSAERPKGSFSTLEIQRTEQGDSAMYLCASSLGQNTGELFFGEGSRLTVL.

CDR3 residues: CASSELGGTKNSPLHF. The CDR3 DNA follows: TGTGCCAGCAGTGAATTGGGGGGGACGAAAAATTCACCCCTCCACTTT. The chain has TRBV2 and TRBJ1-6, with a weak D call TRBD1 (5 bases). Germline CDR1 SNHLY, CDR2 FYNNEI. The CDR3 contains 16 residues. With 2 bases removed from V and 7 bases from J, the gap between germline ends came to 15 bases.